The 4 T cell receptor beta chains presented below share a single source sample, sequenced in a study of blood T cell repertoires in COVID-19. Only in-frame clones appear in the TCRdb table, and some are missing; sequencing was by immunoSEQ multiplex PCR. This table holds over 250,000 clones, around 90% found once. Material for sequencing was peripheral blood. These receptors came from a man in his fifties or sixties with acute or convalescent COVID-19.

This clone has a single count. The chain couples TRBV6-5 to TRBJ2-1; TRBD2 agrees at 8 bases. CDR1 MNHEY and CDR2 SVGAGI come from the germline V gene. The CDR3 is 15 amino acids. The J segment lost 9 bases and the V segment lost 6 bases, leaving 13 bases of the junction unmatched. The CDR3 reads CASSLRGGEFGEQFF. The CDR3, as DNA: TGTGCCAGCAGCCTCCGGGGGGGCGAATTTGGTGAGCAGTTCTTC.

J is TRBJ2-7 and V is TRBV4-2; no definite D call. The CDR3 has 14 amino acids. Per germline, CDR1 LGHNA and CDR2 YNFKEQ. V was shortened by 4 bases and J by 2 bases, with 12 bases between the two germline ends. As DNA, the CDR3 is TGTGCCAGCAGCCGTGGCGGAGTCACCTACGAGCAGTACTTC. Protein: CASSRGGVTYEQYF.

V gene TRBV12-3 or TRBV12-4 combines with J gene TRBJ2-7; D unclear. V was cut by 5 bases and J by 6 bases, with 14 bases left in between. The CDR3 length is 13 residues. The CDR3 nucleotides are TGTGCCAGCAGTCTCCTTTTTAGTGGCGAGCAGTACTTC. It is translated as CASSLLFSGEQYF.

The V call is TRBV3-1 (or the pseudogene TRBV3-2), the J call TRBJ2-1; D gene ambiguous. Germline V gene sequence: CDR1 LGHDT, CDR2 YNNKEL (reference sequence). V was cut by 0 bases and J by 10 bases, with 7 bases left in between. The CDR3 length is 12 residues. CDR3 sequence (DNA): TGTGCCAGCAGCCAAGATCGGCGGGAGCAGTTCTTC. It yields the protein CASSQDRREQFF.